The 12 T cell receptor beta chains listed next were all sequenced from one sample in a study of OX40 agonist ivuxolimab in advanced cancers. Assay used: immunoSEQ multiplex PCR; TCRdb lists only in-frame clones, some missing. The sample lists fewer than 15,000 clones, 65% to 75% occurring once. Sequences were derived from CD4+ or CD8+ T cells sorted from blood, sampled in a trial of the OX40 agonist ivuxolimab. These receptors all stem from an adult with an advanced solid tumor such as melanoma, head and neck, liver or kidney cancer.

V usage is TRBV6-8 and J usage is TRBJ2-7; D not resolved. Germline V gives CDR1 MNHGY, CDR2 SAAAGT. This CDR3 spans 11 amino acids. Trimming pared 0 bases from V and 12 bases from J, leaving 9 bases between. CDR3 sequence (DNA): TGTGCCAGCAGTTACTCGGATGCTCCGTACTTC. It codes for CASSYSDAPYF.

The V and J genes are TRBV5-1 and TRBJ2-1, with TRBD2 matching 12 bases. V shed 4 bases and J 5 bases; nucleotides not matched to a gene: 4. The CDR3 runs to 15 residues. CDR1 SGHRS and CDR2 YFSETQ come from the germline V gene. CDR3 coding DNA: TGCGCCAGCAGCCCTAGACTAGCGGGAGACAATGAGCAGTTCTTC. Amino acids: CASSPRLAGDNEQFF. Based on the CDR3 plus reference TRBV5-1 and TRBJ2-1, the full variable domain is KAGVTQTPRYLIKTRGQQVTLSCSPISGHRSVSWYQQTPGQGLQFLFEYFSETQRNKGNFPGRFSGRQFSNSRSEMNVSTLELGDSALYLCASSPRLAGDNEQFFGPGTRLTVL.

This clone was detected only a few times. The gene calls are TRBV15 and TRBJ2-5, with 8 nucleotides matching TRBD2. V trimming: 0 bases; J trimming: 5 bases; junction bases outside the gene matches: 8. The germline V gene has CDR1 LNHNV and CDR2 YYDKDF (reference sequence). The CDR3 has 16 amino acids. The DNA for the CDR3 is TGTGCCACCAGCAGAGACCGGGAGGGCGGTCGGGAGACCCAGTACTTC. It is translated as CATSRDREGGRETQYF.

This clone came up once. In nucleotides, the CDR3 is TGTGCCAGCAGCCAAGCTCCTGGGAACACCGGGGAGCTGTTTTTT. This gives the protein CASSQAPGNTGELFF. The J gene is TRBJ2-2, the V gene TRBV7-9, with D unresolved. The germline V gene has CDR1 SEHNR and CDR2 FQNEAQ (reference sequence). The CDR3 has 15 amino acids. V lost 5 bases, J lost 1 base, and 11 bases lay in between.

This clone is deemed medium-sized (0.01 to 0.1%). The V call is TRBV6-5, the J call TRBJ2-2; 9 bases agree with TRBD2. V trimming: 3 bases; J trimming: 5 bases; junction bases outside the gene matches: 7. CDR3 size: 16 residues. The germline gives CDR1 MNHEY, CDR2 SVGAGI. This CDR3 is CASSYDSGSNTGELFF. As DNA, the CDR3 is TGTGCCAGCAGTTATGATAGCGGGAGCAATACCGGGGAGCTGTTTTTT.

Here the CDR3 reads CASSNTVRGEQYF. The CDR3 bases are TGTGCCAGCAGTAATACCGTCAGGGGCGAGCAGTACTTC. This sequence joins TRBV6-1 and TRBJ2-7, with D perhaps matching TRBD1 (6 bases). V was pared by 5 bases and J by 6 bases, with 14 bases between. The germline CDR1 and CDR2 sequences are MNHNS and SASEGT. The CDR3 length is 13 residues.

The CDR3 reads CASSVAGGYSYNEQFF. CDR3 sequence (DNA): TGTGCCAGCAGTGTAGCGGGGGGATACTCCTACAATGAGCAGTTCTTC. The rearrangement joins TRBV28 to TRBJ2-1, with 10 bases that match TRBD2. The V and J ends lost 5 bases and 0 bases, in that order; junction bases with no gene match: 4. Germline lookup yields CDR1 MDHEN and CDR2 SYDVKM. This CDR3 comprises 16 residues. Filled out from reference TRBV28 and TRBJ2-1, the complete variable domain reads DVKVTQSSRYLVKRTGEKVFLECVQDMDHENMFWYRQDPGLGLRLIYFSYDVKMKEKGDIPEGYSVSREKKERFSLILESASTNQTSMYLCASSVAGGYSYNEQFFGPGTRLTVL.

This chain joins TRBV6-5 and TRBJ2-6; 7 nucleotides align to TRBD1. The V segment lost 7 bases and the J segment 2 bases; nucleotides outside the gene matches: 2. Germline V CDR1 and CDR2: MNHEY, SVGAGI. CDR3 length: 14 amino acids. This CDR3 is CASNQGAGANVLTF. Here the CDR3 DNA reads TGTGCCAGCAACCAGGGGGCTGGGGCCAACGTCCTGACTTTC.

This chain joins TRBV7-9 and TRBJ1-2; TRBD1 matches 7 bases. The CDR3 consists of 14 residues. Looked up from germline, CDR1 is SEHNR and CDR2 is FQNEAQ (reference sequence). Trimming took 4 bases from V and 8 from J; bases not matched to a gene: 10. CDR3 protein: CASSSGQAREGYTF. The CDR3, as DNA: TGTGCCAGCAGCTCAGGACAGGCCCGTGAGGGCTACACCTTC.

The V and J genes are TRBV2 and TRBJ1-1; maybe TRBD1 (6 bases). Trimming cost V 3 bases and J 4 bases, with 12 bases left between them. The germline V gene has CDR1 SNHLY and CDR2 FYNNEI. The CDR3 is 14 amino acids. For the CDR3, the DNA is TGTGCCAGCAGTGACTTTGGGGGCGGCACTGAAGCTTTCTTT. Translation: CASSDFGGGTEAFF.

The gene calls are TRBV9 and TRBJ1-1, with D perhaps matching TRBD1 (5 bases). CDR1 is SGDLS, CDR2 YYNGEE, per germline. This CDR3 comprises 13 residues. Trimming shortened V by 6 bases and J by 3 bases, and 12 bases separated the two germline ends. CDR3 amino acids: CASTPRGDTEAFF. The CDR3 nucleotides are TGTGCCAGCACTCCACGGGGGGACACTGAAGCTTTCTTT.

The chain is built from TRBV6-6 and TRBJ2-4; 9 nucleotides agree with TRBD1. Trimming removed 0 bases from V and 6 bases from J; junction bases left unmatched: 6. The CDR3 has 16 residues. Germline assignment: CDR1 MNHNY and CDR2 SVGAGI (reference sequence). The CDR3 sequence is CASSYSGDRGLNIQYF. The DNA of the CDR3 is TGTGCCAGCAGTTACTCTGGAGACAGGGGGTTAAACATTCAGTACTTC.